The clone carrying this T cell receptor beta chain was counted ten times or more. Its target is not known. As for time point: longitudinal time-point 3. For the unsorted libraries, 2 million PBMCs stored at -80 C served as input. The data belong to a study of neurological immune-mediated disorders. Broader study findings: Patients with HTLV-1-associated myelopathy showed the most TCR clonal expansion. Those with multiple sclerosis showed the least, falling below healthy controls.

Every sequencing run generated over 160 million TCR-beta sequences from 15-18 subjects. TCRdb ran MiXCR on the 5' RACE reads and lists one entry per CDR3 protein. The table shows tens of thousands of distinct CDR3 sequences, with 4.3% occurring only once. The CDR3 length is 14 residues. The V gene end was trimmed by 6 bases and the J gene end by 4 bases; junction bases not matched to a gene: 8. In germline, CDR1 is DFQATT, CDR2 SNEGSKA (reference sequence). The source is a woman in her fifties or sixties with multiple sclerosis. The sequencing input was PBMCs. J is TRBJ2-3 and V is TRBV20-1; 9 bases are a match to TRBD2. CDR3 bases: TGCAGTGCAGCCCAGGGACTAGCAGCAGATACGCAGTATTTT. This encodes CSAAQGLAADTQYF.